Given below is one TCR beta chain in context. The CDR3 is 13 amino acids. V lost 6 bases and J lost 6; bases outside the gene matches: 5. CDR1 and CDR2 (germline): MDHEN, SYDVKM. This record comes from a study of long-term antiretroviral therapy in people with HIV. From each donor, at least one pre-ART PBMC sample and at least two post-ART PBMC samples were obtained. The authors ran the immunoSEQ assay, v3.0, at survey level. Data came from immunoSEQ multiplex PCR; TCRdb stores just in-frame clones and leaves some out. The sample has roughly 25,000 clones; about 80% are singletons. The gene calls are TRBV28 and TRBJ1-5; 7 bases match TRBD1. The sequencing used unsorted PBMCs, collected 0.7 years before starting antiretroviral therapy. The source is a man between 25 and 39 years old with HIV. CDR3 coding DNA: TGTGCCAGCAGCACCAACAGGGGTCAGCCCCAGCATTTT. Residues: CASSTNRGQPQHF. Full variable domain (remainder filled in from reference TRBV28 and TRBJ1-5): DVKVTQSSRYLVKRTGEKVFLECVQDMDHENMFWYRQDPGLGLRLIYFSYDVKMKEKGDIPEGYSVSREKKERFSLILESASTNQTSMYLCASSTNRGQPQHFGDGTRLSIL.